This T cell receptor (beta chain) derives from a study of blood T cell repertoires in COVID-19 (dated by TCRdb to the early 2020s). Notes on the research overall: Samples covering the acute and convalescent phases of COVID-19 were provided by collaborators in the United States, Italy and Spain. The material from the prospective study consisted of cDNA or gDNA derived from T cells, B-cell-depleted T cells, or PBMCs. The dataset comprised deeply sampled blood TCRbeta repertoires from subjects exposed to, actively infected with, or recovered from COVID-19. The repertoires were released in a freely available public database intended as a resource for research on the immune response to SARS-CoV-2. Samples came from the ongoing ImmuneRACE study (first 160 participants) plus 1,254 subjects from 6 global collaborators. Sample metadata almost always included a de-identified subject ID, COVID-19 status, age in years and sex. Where available, HLA class I and class II types were obtained from metadata supplied by the sample provider rather than from assay-based typing. What the research found in general, with its limitations: How much clinical and demographic metadata was included differed by source and by participant, and the metadata was provided uncurated.

TCRbeta CDR3 regions were amplified from genomic DNA using the immunoSEQ Assay, a bias-controlled multiplex PCR. The original methods were these. Within the assay, amplification of reference gene primers was used to estimate how many nucleated cells each sample contained. Sequence reads were collapsed and filtered to measure the absolute abundance of every unique TCRbeta CDR3 rearrangement. For each sample, productive Simpson clonality was calculated by taking the square root of Simpson's diversity index across productive rearrangements. Drawn from immuneACCESS, this table holds only the in-frame rearrangements with V and J called that TCRdb kept. Clones are partly lost; checked studies trace under half to an unresolved V gene and leave the rest unexplained. The DNA was the basis for D and trimming; V, J and clone size are from that table. Across this sample there are over 90,000 clones, with 89% seen only once. About 4% of the sample goes to the ten largest clones.

Whole blood was collected in K2EDTA tubes by collaborating institutions according to the institutions' own protocols. For TCRbeta analysis, collaborator samples were shipped as frozen whole blood, as isolated PBMCs, or as DNA extracted from either sample type. As regards this clone: Its recognized antigen is unknown. No quality values exist for individual bases; no much larger clone is one base distant.

V is pruned by 5 bases and J by 0 bases, leaving 8 bases of the junction without a gene match. From a lookup of the germline V gene, CDR1 and CDR2 are KGHDR and SFDVKD. The CDR3 starts with the cysteine, ends with the phenylalanine, and has 17 residues. Only the CDR3 DNA is retained, 51 bases long and in frame from the first base. This TCR derives from a woman in her sixties with acute or convalescent COVID-19. The specimen sequenced was peripheral blood. This receptor chain uses TRBV24-1 and TRBJ2-1, with 8 bases in between that match TRBD2. This receptor has the CDR3 CATSGMGLGSSYNEQFF. The DNA sequence is TGTGCCACCAGTGGTATGGGACTAGGAAGCTCCTACAATGAGCAGTTCTTC.